This is a list of T cell receptor beta chains from one sample in a study of T cells after yellow fever vaccination. TCRdb reprocessed the 5' RACE reads with MiXCR, giving one entry per CDR3 protein. The sample lists some 500,000 distinct CDR3 sequences, about 14% seen once, with over 11% in the top ten. The specimen was PBMCs, collected on the day of the yellow fever booster vaccination. All receptors come from a man aged 30 to 39 who received the YFV17D yellow fever vaccine. The CDR3 runs from the conserved cysteine through the conserved F or W. The D gene is left open where the match is weak. Expanded clones are given a class, and other clones once, few, many or no size at all.

D	size	V	J	CDR3	DNA
NA	NA	TRBV5-5	TRBJ2-7	CASSGGQESYEQYF	TGTGCCAGCAGCGGCGGGCAGGAGTCCTACGAGCAGTACTTC
TRBD1	NA	TRBV5-4	TRBJ1-1	CASSPWDRANTEAFF	TGTGCCAGCAGCCCTTGGGACAGGGCGAACACTGAAGCTTTCTTT
NA	NA	TRBV19	TRBJ1-1	CASSMGGVRITEAFF	TGTGCCAGTAGTATGGGGGGGGTCCGAATAACTGAAGCTTTCTTT
TRBD1	few	TRBV27	TRBJ2-7	CASSPLGTGPYEQYF	TGTGCCAGCAGTCCGCTCGGGACAGGCCCCTACGAGCAGTACTTC
TRBD1	NA	TRBV3-1	TRBJ1-1	CASSSTGETEAFF	TGTGCCAGCAGCTCTACAGGGGAAACTGAAGCTTTCTTT
NA	few	TRBV18	TRBJ2-1	CASSPDQGYNEQFF	TGTGCCAGCTCACCTGACCAGGGATACAATGAGCAGTTCTTC
TRBD1	NA	TRBV29-1	TRBJ2-7	CSVTGQGGQYF	TGCAGCGTGACGGGACAGGGAGGGCAGTACTTC
NA	NA	TRBV7-6	TRBJ2-3	CASSTYRDSSTDTQYF	TGTGCCAGCAGCACATACCGGGACTCTAGCACAGATACGCAGTATTTT
NA	few	TRBV6-5	TRBJ2-1	CASSSSSPSYNEQFF	TGTGCCAGCAGTTCTAGTTCCCCCTCCTACAATGAGCAGTTCTTC
TRBD1	NA	TRBV12-3/TRBV12-4	TRBJ2-4	CASTRQGERGRIGGKNIQYF	TGTGCCAGCACCCGGCAGGGGGAGAGGGGGCGGATCGGCGGCAAAAACATTCAGTACTTC
NA	NA	TRBV20-1	TRBJ2-5	CSARDHFGETQYF	TGCAGTGCTAGAGACCACTTCGGAGAGACCCAGTACTTC
NA	NA	TRBV27	TRBJ1-2	CASSFNRESAYTF	TGTGCCAGCAGTTTTAACAGGGAGTCGGCCTACACCTTC
NA	few	TRBV5-1	TRBJ1-5	CASSRGRGQPQHF	TGCGCCAGCAGCCGAGGTAGGGGGCAGCCCCAGCATTTT
NA	few	TRBV20-1	TRBJ2-5	CSAARGAWETQYF	TGCAGTGCTGCCCGAGGGGCGTGGGAGACCCAGTACTTC
NA	NA	TRBV6-1	TRBJ1-6	CASSRTRTVNNSPLHF	TGTGCCAGCAGCCGAACGAGGACAGTAAATAATTCACCCCTCCACTTT
NA	NA	TRBV7-6	TRBJ2-2	CASSLDHSVNTGELFF	TGTGCCAGCAGTTTGGATCACAGCGTCAACACCGGGGAGCTGTTTTTT
TRBD2	NA	TRBV30	TRBJ2-7	CASSGAGGSYEQYF	TGTGCCTCCAGTGGAGCGGGAGGCTCCTACGAGCAGTACTTC
NA	few	TRBV12-3/TRBV12-4	TRBJ2-5	CASSFHLQGGETQYF	TGTGCCAGCAGCTTCCATCTACAGGGAGGAGAGACCCAGTACTTC
NA	few	TRBV11-1	TRBJ2-6	CASSLAPGLSSGANVLTF	TGTGCCAGCAGCTTAGCTCCAGGTCTGAGCTCTGGGGCCAACGTCCTGACTTTC
NA	NA	TRBV6-6	TRBJ2-7	CASGSFYEQYF	TGTGCCAGCGGTAGCTTCTACGAGCAGTACTTC
TRBD2	NA	TRBV28	TRBJ2-5	CASSLAGPSETQYF	TGTGCCAGCTCTCTAGCGGGGCCTTCGGAGACCCAGTACTTC
TRBD1	few	TRBV7-9	TRBJ1-1	CASSSGTGSLNTEAFF	TGTGCCAGCAGCTCAGGGACAGGGAGTCTGAACACTGAAGCTTTCTTT
NA	NA	TRBV2	TRBJ2-1	CASTNDYGYNEQFF	TGTGCCAGCACAAACGACTACGGCTACAATGAGCAGTTCTTC
NA	few	TRBV30	TRBJ1-6	CAWSVGGAYNSPLHF	TGTGCCTGGAGTGTTGGGGGAGCCTATAATTCACCCCTCCACTTT
TRBD1	NA	TRBV18	TRBJ2-1	CASSPGQGSPSYNEQFF	TGTGCCAGCTCCCCCGGACAGGGGTCCCCGTCTTACAATGAGCAGTTCTTC
NA	few	TRBV10-3	TRBJ2-3	CAITKDGTDTQYF	TGTGCCATCACTAAGGACGGGACAGATACGCAGTATTTT
NA	NA	TRBV7-2	TRBJ1-5	CASSLRVGDQPQHF	TGTGCCAGCAGCTTAAGGGTGGGGGACCAGCCCCAGCATTTT